This paragraph covers one T cell receptor (beta chain) sequence. Its antigen is not identified. The source of the sample is a study of OX40 agonist ivuxolimab in advanced cancers. Study in general: Prior anti-PD-1, anti-PD-L1 or anti-CTLA-4 therapy did not bar entry, and about 38% had some. Study conclusions and caveats: Antigens targeted by the expanded peripheral T cells were not determined.

Germline assignment: CDR1 SNHLY and CDR2 FYNNEI. V shed 3 bases, J shed 4 bases, and the junction held 8 bases outside the gene matches. CDR3 length equals 17 residues. Autoimmune disease history or systemic immunosuppression barred patients. Sequencing used immunoSEQ multiplex PCR; TCRdb keeps in-frame clones, though not all of them. Of tens of thousands of clones listed, about 94% are singletons. This clonotype was obtained from an adult with an advanced solid tumor such as melanoma, head and neck, liver or kidney cancer. V usage is TRBV2 and J usage is TRBJ2-1; 11 nucleotides agree with TRBD2. Material: CD4+ or CD8+ T cells sorted from blood, obtained in a trial of the OX40 agonist ivuxolimab. CDR3: CASSEDPTSGAYNEQFF. The CDR3, as DNA: TGTGCCAGCAGTGAGGATCCGACTAGCGGGGCTTACAATGAGCAGTTCTTC.